The rows below give T cell receptor beta chains drawn from one sample of a study of CD8 T cells in Susac syndrome. MiXCR was run by TCRdb on the immunoSEQ multiplex PCR reads, yielding one entry per CDR3 protein. The top ten clones hold 0.41% of a sample with roughly 110,000 distinct CDR3 sequences, around 94% of them seen once. The sample taken for sequencing was CD8+ T cells from PBMCs. These receptors were taken from a human donor with Susac syndrome. Both conserved end residues are part of each CDR3. Fields, in order: D gene, V gene, CDR3 length, J gene, clone size, CDR3 DNA, CDR3 protein. The D gene is left open where the match is weak. Clone size appears in some rows only: once, few, many, or a class for an expanded clone.

D gene: -; V gene: TRBV14; CDR3 length: 15; J gene: TRBJ1-4; clone size: -; CDR3 DNA: TGTGCCAGCAGCCAAGAAGACGGCAGAGGGGAAAAACTGTTTTTT; CDR3 protein: CASSQEDGRGEKLFF
D gene: -; V gene: TRBV20-1; CDR3 length: 14; J gene: TRBJ1-2; clone size: -; CDR3 DNA: TGCAGTGCTAGAGATATACAGGGCGTCTCTGGCTACACCTTC; CDR3 protein: CSARDIQGVSGYTF
D gene: -; V gene: TRBV4-3; CDR3 length: 16; J gene: TRBJ2-7; clone size: -; CDR3 DNA: TGCGCCAGCAGCCAATTTTCCGTAGGGGGGTTGGACGAGCAGTACTTC; CDR3 protein: CASSQFSVGGLDEQYF
D gene: TRBD1; V gene: TRBV9; CDR3 length: 15; J gene: TRBJ2-5; clone size: -; CDR3 DNA: TGTGCCAGCAGCCCCAGCGGACAGGGGCAAGAGACCCAGTACTTC; CDR3 protein: CASSPSGQGQETQYF
D gene: TRBD2; V gene: TRBV6-2/TRBV6-3; CDR3 length: 16; J gene: TRBJ2-1; clone size: -; CDR3 DNA: TGTGCCAGCAGCCATGGACTAGCGGGGGCCTACAATGAGCAGTTCTTC; CDR3 protein: CASSHGLAGAYNEQFF
D gene: -; V gene: TRBV13; CDR3 length: 15; J gene: TRBJ2-3; clone size: -; CDR3 DNA: TGTGCCAGCAGCTCCATCCAGGGCAGCACGGATACGCAGTATTTT; CDR3 protein: CASSSIQGSTDTQYF
D gene: -; V gene: TRBV29-1; CDR3 length: 13; J gene: TRBJ2-7; clone size: -; CDR3 DNA: TGCAGCGCCTTGACAGGAGCTGGGTACGAGCAGTACTTC; CDR3 protein: CSALTGAGYEQYF
D gene: -; V gene: TRBV12-3/TRBV12-4; CDR3 length: 13; J gene: TRBJ1-2; clone size: once; CDR3 DNA: TGTGCCAGCAGTCTGACATCTTACCCCGGCTACACCTTC; CDR3 protein: CASSLTSYPGYTF
D gene: TRBD1; V gene: TRBV19; CDR3 length: 14; J gene: TRBJ2-2; clone size: once; CDR3 DNA: TGTGCCAGTAGACCTGGCCAGGGGGCCGGGGAGCTGTTTTTT; CDR3 protein: CASRPGQGAGELFF
D gene: -; V gene: TRBV27; CDR3 length: 14; J gene: TRBJ1-5; clone size: few; CDR3 DNA: TGTGCCAGCAGCCTGGGGACCGTTAATCAGCCCCAGCATTTT; CDR3 protein: CASSLGTVNQPQHF
D gene: -; V gene: TRBV2; CDR3 length: 13; J gene: TRBJ2-3; clone size: -; CDR3 DNA: TGTGCCAGCAGGGCTAGGTACACAGATACGCAGTATTTT; CDR3 protein: CASRARYTDTQYF
D gene: -; V gene: TRBV6-5; CDR3 length: 16; J gene: TRBJ2-3; clone size: -; CDR3 DNA: TGTGCCAGCAGTTACTCGGGGATCTACTCCACAGATACGCAGTATTTT; CDR3 protein: CASSYSGIYSTDTQYF
D gene: -; V gene: TRBV2; CDR3 length: 15; J gene: TRBJ1-5; clone size: -; CDR3 DNA: TGTGCCAGCAGTGATCGGACCAAGGGTGGTCAGCCCCAGCATTTT; CDR3 protein: CASSDRTKGGQPQHF
D gene: -; V gene: TRBV29-1; CDR3 length: 15; J gene: TRBJ1-5; clone size: -; CDR3 DNA: TGCAGCGTTGAATGTCGTGGCAGCCCTAATCAGCCCCAGCATTTT; CDR3 protein: CSVECRGSPNQPQHF
D gene: TRBD1; V gene: TRBV4-1; CDR3 length: 18; J gene: TRBJ2-5; clone size: -; CDR3 DNA: TGCGCCAGCAGCCAAGAAAGGACAGGGGACATACTCCAAGAGACCCAGTACTTC; CDR3 protein: CASSQERTGDILQETQYF
D gene: TRBD1; V gene: TRBV29-1; CDR3 length: 15; J gene: TRBJ2-6; clone size: -; CDR3 DNA: TGCAGCGTTGAGGACAGGACTTCTGGGGCCAACGTCCTGACTTTC; CDR3 protein: CSVEDRTSGANVLTF
D gene: TRBD2; V gene: TRBV12-3/TRBV12-4; CDR3 length: 13; J gene: TRBJ2-1; clone size: -; CDR3 DNA: TGTGCCAGCAGCGGGACTAACTACAATGAGCAGTTCTTC; CDR3 protein: CASSGTNYNEQFF
D gene: -; V gene: TRBV11-2; CDR3 length: 12; J gene: TRBJ2-1; clone size: -; CDR3 DNA: TGTGCCAGCCTTCCCCGGGTTAGCGATCCGTTCTTC; CDR3 protein: CASLPRVSDPFF
D gene: -; V gene: TRBV5-4; CDR3 length: 15; J gene: TRBJ1-6; clone size: -; CDR3 DNA: TGTGCCAGCAGCTTGGACGTGACAACCCCTGTTGCCCTCCACTTT; CDR3 protein: CASSLDVTTPVALHF
D gene: -; V gene: TRBV5-6; CDR3 length: 11; J gene: TRBJ2-3; clone size: once; CDR3 DNA: TGTGCCAGCAGCTCGGCAGATACGCAGTATTTT; CDR3 protein: CASSSADTQYF
D gene: -; V gene: TRBV12-3/TRBV12-4; CDR3 length: 11; J gene: TRBJ1-2; clone size: -; CDR3 DNA: TGTGCCTTGCGGGGCCCAAGGGGCTACACCTTC; CDR3 protein: CALRGPRGYTF
D gene: -; V gene: TRBV25-1; CDR3 length: 15; J gene: TRBJ1-1; clone size: -; CDR3 DNA: TGTGCCAGCAGTGAATTCGGGACGGGGAACACTGAAGCTTTCTTT; CDR3 protein: CASSEFGTGNTEAFF
D gene: -; V gene: TRBV7-9; CDR3 length: 11; J gene: TRBJ2-1; clone size: -; CDR3 DNA: TGTGCCAGCAGCTATACTAATGAGCAGTTCTTC; CDR3 protein: CASSYTNEQFF
D gene: TRBD2; V gene: TRBV3-1; CDR3 length: 18; J gene: TRBJ2-5; clone size: once; CDR3 DNA: TGTGCCAGCAGCCCGAGGACTAGCGGGGGGGCAGTACGAGAGACCCAGTACTTC; CDR3 protein: CASSPRTSGGAVRETQYF
D gene: TRBD2; V gene: TRBV27; CDR3 length: 17; J gene: TRBJ2-1; clone size: once; CDR3 DNA: TGTGCCAGCAGTTCCACCGGACTAGCGGGGCTTGACAATGAGCAGTTCTTC; CDR3 protein: CASSSTGLAGLDNEQFF
D gene: -; V gene: TRBV7-8; CDR3 length: 15; J gene: TRBJ2-5; clone size: -; CDR3 DNA: TGTGCCAGCAGCTTAGGGGGGGACACCTTAAAGGCCCAGTACTTC; CDR3 protein: CASSLGGDTLKAQYF
D gene: -; V gene: TRBV6-2/TRBV6-3; CDR3 length: 14; J gene: TRBJ2-7; clone size: few; CDR3 DNA: TGTGCCAGCAGTTACTCGAGTCCCGGGTACGAGCAGTACTTC; CDR3 protein: CASSYSSPGYEQYF
D gene: -; V gene: TRBV19; CDR3 length: 14; J gene: TRBJ2-2; clone size: once; CDR3 DNA: TGTGCCAGTAGTTTGGGAAGGAACACCGGGGAGCTGTTTTTT; CDR3 protein: CASSLGRNTGELFF
D gene: TRBD2; V gene: TRBV15; CDR3 length: 13; J gene: TRBJ2-1; clone size: -; CDR3 DNA: TGTGCCACCAGCCACTCCGGGAGGGGGGAGCAGTTCTTC; CDR3 protein: CATSHSGRGEQFF
D gene: TRBD1; V gene: TRBV7-9; CDR3 length: 15; J gene: TRBJ1-2; clone size: once; CDR3 DNA: TGTGCCAGCAGATACGAACAGGGGGCCGGCTATGGCTACACCTTC; CDR3 protein: CASRYEQGAGYGYTF
D gene: -; V gene: TRBV29-1; CDR3 length: 11; J gene: TRBJ1-1; clone size: -; CDR3 DNA: TGCAGCGTTGTTATGAACACTGAAGCTTTCTTT; CDR3 protein: CSVVMNTEAFF
D gene: -; V gene: TRBV27; CDR3 length: 16; J gene: TRBJ1-4; clone size: -; CDR3 DNA: TGTGCCAGCAGTTTAGCGGATCAAAATCAGGATGAAAAACTGTTTTTT; CDR3 protein: CASSLADQNQDEKLFF
D gene: -; V gene: TRBV20-1; CDR3 length: 13; J gene: TRBJ2-7; clone size: -; CDR3 DNA: TGCAGTGCTAGCGGCGCTTTGGGGAGCGAGCAGTACTTC; CDR3 protein: CSASGALGSEQYF
D gene: -; V gene: TRBV12-3/TRBV12-4; CDR3 length: 12; J gene: TRBJ1-2; clone size: -; CDR3 DNA: TGTGCCAGCTATCAGGGAGCTCGGGGCTACACCTTC; CDR3 protein: CASYQGARGYTF
D gene: -; V gene: TRBV6-5; CDR3 length: 12; J gene: TRBJ1-5; clone size: -; CDR3 DNA: TGTGCCAGCACTATTAGCAATCAGCCCCAGCATTTT; CDR3 protein: CASTISNQPQHF